The 25 T cell receptor beta chains below come from one sample, sequenced in a study of response to subunit inactivated influenza vaccine. Using its own MiXCR run on the RT-PCR reads, TCRdb lists one record per CDR3 protein. The sample records hundreds of thousands of distinct CDR3 sequences, approximately 18% being singletons. The starting material was PBMCs from blood, obtained around 5 days after vaccination. All receptors come from a man aged 50 to 59 who received an inactivated influenza vaccine.

This rearrangement joins TRBV20-1 to TRBJ1-5, with D hard to call. The germline V gene encodes CDR1 DFQATT and CDR2 SNEGSKA (reference sequence). This CDR3 is 14 amino acids long. V was trimmed by 4 bases and J by 0 bases, leaving 10 bases between them. The CDR3 bases are TGCAGTGCTACTGACAAACCTAGCAATCAGCCCCAGCATTTT. As protein: CSATDKPSNQPQHF.

CDR3 sequence (DNA): TGTGCCAGCAGCTTAGGACTAGCGGGCTCTGGGGCCAACGTCCTGACTTTC. This codes for CASSLGLAGSGANVLTF. This sequence joins TRBV11-2 and TRBJ2-6; 10 nucleotides agree with TRBD2. In germline, CDR1 is SGHAT, CDR2 FQNNGV. The CDR3 sequence is 17 residues long. V trimming: 1 base; J trimming: 0 bases; junction bases outside the gene matches: 0.

The J gene is TRBJ2-7, the V gene TRBV20-1; 9 nucleotides agree with TRBD2. From germline, CDR1 is DFQATT and CDR2 SNEGSKA (reference sequence). J was trimmed by 1 base and V by 0 bases; bases with no gene match: 4. The CDR3 is 15 amino acids. The CDR3 bases are TGCAGTGCTAGAGATTTTCTAGCGGGGTCCTACGAGCAGTACTTC. Translating it yields CSARDFLAGSYEQYF.

V and J are TRBV20-1 and TRBJ2-3; D is unclear. Per germline, CDR1 DFQATT and CDR2 SNEGSKA (reference sequence). This CDR3 spans 14 amino acids. V was clipped by 0 bases and J by 2 bases, with 9 bases between them. The CDR3, as DNA: TGCAGTGCTAGAGATTGGCAGTTCACAGATACGCAGTATTTT. Protein product: CSARDWQFTDTQYF.

The V gene is TRBV6-2 or TRBV6-3, the J gene TRBJ2-7; D is undetermined. The CDR3 is 11 residues long. Germline V CDR1 and CDR2: MNHEY, SVGEGT. Deletions cut 6 bases from V and 3 bases from J, with 6 bases between. The DNA for the CDR3 is TGTGCCAGCAGGGCTCTCTACGAGCAGTACTTC. Its translation is CASRALYEQYF.

This clonotype has ten or more counts. The rearrangement joins TRBV7-2 to TRBJ2-7, with D perhaps TRBD2 (5 bases). The V end lost 5 bases, the J end lost 4 bases, and 9 bases lay between the germline ends. There are 12 residues in the CDR3. Looked up from germline, CDR1 is SGHTA and CDR2 is FQGNSA. CDR3 nucleotide sequence: TGTGCCAGCAGCATACTAGGTTACGAGCAGTACTTC. Its translation is CASSILGYEQYF.

A remark on this clonotype: A junction boundary mismatches the germline segment, possibly from a read error. The rearrangement joins TRBV5-5 to TRBJ2-5; D remains ambiguous. The germline CDR1 and CDR2 sequences are SGHKS and YYEKEE (reference sequence). The CDR3 is made up of 12 amino acids. Here the CDR3 reads CASSTYHETQYF. The CDR3 DNA sequence: TGTGCCAGCAGCACCTACCATGAGACCCAGTACTTC.

The chain recombines TRBV15 with TRBJ2-2, with D tentatively TRBD2 (5 bases). The V gene's germline CDR1 is LNHNV and CDR2 YYDKDF (reference sequence). Trimming cost V 4 bases and J 8 bases, with 11 bases left between them. The CDR3 has 13 residues. The CDR3 sequence is CATSTEGEGELFF. The CDR3 coding sequence is TGTGCCACCAGCACCGAGGGAGAGGGGGAGCTGTTTTTT.

The chain recombines TRBV28 with TRBJ1-1; D call uncertain. Germline V gene data show CDR1 as MDHEN and CDR2 as SYDVKM. Trimming removed 2 bases at V and 4 bases at J, with 14 bases between. The CDR3 is 15 amino acids. The CDR3 loop reads CASSLGGVSATEAFF. Written as DNA, the CDR3 is TGTGCCAGCAGTTTAGGCGGGGTTTCGGCCACTGAAGCTTTCTTT.

V gene TRBV5-1 combines with J gene TRBJ1-4, with no clear D. Trimming pared 4 bases from V and 0 bases from J, leaving 10 bases between. CDR3 length: 15 residues. Looked up from germline, CDR1 is SGHRS and CDR2 is YFSETQ. The DNA for the CDR3 is TGCGCCAGCAGCCCATCTAGTGCAACTAATGAAAAACTGTTTTTT. Its protein is CASSPSSATNEKLFF.

This clonotype appeared a few times. The V call is TRBV7-2, the J call TRBJ2-7; TRBD2 matches at 15 bases. CDR3 length equals 20 residues. V was pared by 0 bases and J by 6 bases, with 15 bases of the junction left unmatched. CDR1 is SGHTA, CDR2 FQGNSA, per germline. DNA of the CDR3: TGTGCCAGCAGCTTAGCGACCACTGGACTAGCGGGAGGGCCGATTCGCGAGCAGTACTTC. This sequence encodes CASSLATTGLAGGPIREQYF.

This rearrangement joins TRBV9 to TRBJ2-7; TRBD2 agrees at 8 bases. The ends lost 0 bases at V and 1 base at J; junction bases unmatched: 0. The CDR3 covers 14 residues. Germline V gene data show CDR1 as SGDLS and CDR2 as YYNGEE. CDR3 coding DNA: TGTGCCAGCAGCGTAGTAGCGGGGTCCTACGAGCAGTACTTC. It is translated as CASSVVAGSYEQYF.

This clonotype was counted only a few times. V is TRBV4-2 and J is TRBJ2-7; D is perhaps TRBD2 (5 bases). Trimming removed 3 bases from V and 4 bases from J, with 13 bases in between. The CDR3 consists of 14 residues. Germline V CDR1 and CDR2: LGHNA, YNFKEQ. In DNA form, the CDR3 reads TGTGCCAGCAGCCAGGACGGGGAGCTATACGAGCAGTACTTC. Encoded protein: CASSQDGELYEQYF.

This clonotype was observed many times. The rearrangement joins TRBV27 to TRBJ2-1; possible D gene TRBD1, 5 bases. Germline V gene lookup returns CDR1 MNHEY and CDR2 SMNVEV (reference sequence). V lost 2 bases and J 8 bases, leaving 13 bases between the germline ends. The CDR3 extends over 14 amino acids. The CDR3 DNA is TGTGCCAGCAGTTTAGTTGGGGCGTTACATGAGCAGTTCTTC. The encoded protein is CASSLVGALHEQFF.

This chain connects TRBV11-2 to TRBJ2-3, with 7 bases identical to TRBD2. The CDR3 contains 17 residues. V was pared by 2 bases and J by 1 base, with 9 bases of the junction left unmatched. The germline V gene has CDR1 SGHAT and CDR2 FQNNGV. CDR3 protein: CASSLTAGGGGTDTQYF. The CDR3 nucleotides read TGTGCCAGCAGCTTAACGGCGGGCGGGGGAGGCACAGATACGCAGTATTTT.

This clonotype was counted many times. The V and J genes are TRBV28 and TRBJ2-7; TRBD1 matches at 8 bases. The CDR3 is made up of 15 amino acids. With V trimmed by 6 bases and J by 5 bases, 12 bases remained unmatched. Germline-derived CDR1 and CDR2 are MDHEN and SYDVKM. The CDR3 coding sequence is TGTGCCAGCAGGAATCCCAGGGGGCAAAGCCACGAGCAGTACTTC. It encodes CASRNPRGQSHEQYF. The whole variable domain, filled in from reference TRBV28 and TRBJ2-7, reads DVKVTQSSRYLVKRTGEKVFLECVQDMDHENMFWYRQDPGLGLRLIYFSYDVKMKEKGDIPEGYSVSREKKERFSLILESASTNQTSMYLCASRNPRGQSHEQYFGPGTRLTVT.

The chain carries TRBV12-3 or TRBV12-4 and TRBJ1-2; D remains ambiguous. Trimming took 7 bases from V and 4 from J, leaving 7 bases between them. This CDR3 spans 11 amino acids. CDR3 in amino acids: CASKSLYGYTF. CDR3 nucleotide sequence: TGTGCCAGCAAGTCGCTCTATGGCTACACCTTC.

This chain joins TRBV5-1 and TRBJ2-3; TRBD2 matches at 9 bases. Germline CDR1 SGHRS, CDR2 YFSETQ. Unmatched junction bases numbered 4, after V lost 4 bases and J lost 1 base. This CDR3 is 15 amino acids long. The CDR3 DNA reads TGCGCCAGCAGCCCCCAGCGGGGGGGCACAGATACGCAGTATTTT. Translated, it gives CASSPQRGGTDTQYF. Filled out from reference TRBV5-1 and TRBJ2-3, the complete variable domain reads KAGVTQTPRYLIKTRGQQVTLSCSPISGHRSVSWYQQTPGQGLQFLFEYFSETQRNKGNFPGRFSGRQFSNSRSEMNVSTLELGDSALYLCASSPQRGGTDTQYFGPGTRLTVL.

The chain joins TRBV11-1 to TRBJ2-1; D perhaps matches TRBD1 (5 bases). The germline CDR1 and CDR2 sequences are SGHAT and FQDESV (reference sequence). The CDR3 loop spans 19 amino acids. The V end was cut by 10 bases, the J end by 5 bases, with 33 bases between. Written as DNA, the CDR3 is TGTGCCACCCCCAAGCGACAAGAACTATGGCAGGGCGAACACAATGAGCAGTTCTTC. Amino acid sequence: CATPKRQELWQGEHNEQFF.

V usage is TRBV11-1 and J usage is TRBJ2-2; D may be TRBD1 or TRBD2 (6 bases each). With 2 bases removed from V and 3 bases from J, the gap between germline ends came to 16 bases. Germline CDR1 SGHAT, CDR2 FQDESV (reference sequence). There are 17 residues in the CDR3. The CDR3 bases are TGTGCCAGCAGCTTATTAAGGTCAGGGGAGGACACCGGGGAGCTGTTTTTT. Translation gives CASSLLRSGEDTGELFF.

The chain links TRBV12-3 or TRBV12-4 to TRBJ2-3; TRBD2 matches 9 bases. The ends lost 6 bases at V and 1 base at J; junction bases unmatched: 8. The CDR3 is 16 residues long. The DNA for the CDR3 is TGTGCCAGCAGGAGTAGCGGGGGCCTAGGCACAGATACGCAGTATTTT. This gives the protein CASRSSGGLGTDTQYF.

The chain couples TRBV12-3 or TRBV12-4 to TRBJ2-3; no clear D. The V and J ends lost 6 bases and 6 bases respectively, with 13 bases between them. The CDR3 extends over 13 amino acids. CDR3 region: CASRLEAGDTQYF. CDR3 DNA: TGTGCCAGCAGGCTCGAGGCCGGGGATACGCAGTATTTT.

This clonotype was found many times. The chain joins TRBV29-1 to TRBJ2-3, with D hard to call. CDR1 and CDR2 from the germline V gene are SQVTM and ANQGSEA. V dropped 6 bases and J dropped 2 bases, with 12 bases sitting between them. CDR3 length: 13 residues. The CDR3, as DNA: TGCAGCGTGGGCCCAAAACTCACAGATACGCAGTATTTT. It translates to CSVGPKLTDTQYF.

This clonotype was recorded at least ten times. This chain joins TRBV20-1 and TRBJ1-3, with 7 bases fitting TRBD1. From germline, CDR1 is DFQATT and CDR2 SNEGSKA (reference sequence). The CDR3 spans 16 residues. V shed 3 bases and J 6 bases; nucleotides not matched to a gene: 14. The CDR3 protein is CSARPMTGRVLNTIYF. The CDR3 bases are TGCAGTGCTAGGCCGATGACAGGGAGGGTTTTAAACACCATATATTTT.

This chain's CDR3 is CASSPVGGSNEQYF. The CDR3 bases are TGTGCCAGCAGCCCCGTCGGGGGGTCCAACGAGCAGTACTTC. The V gene is TRBV9, the J gene TRBJ2-7; 7 positions match TRBD2. V dropped 4 bases and J dropped 5; count of bases not matched to a gene: 9. From germline, CDR1 is SGDLS and CDR2 YYNGEE. The CDR3 sequence is 14 residues long.